This entry concerns a single T cell receptor beta chain. Its target is not known. The sample comes from a study of cytomegalovirus exposure and HLA in healthy donors. V lost 7 bases to trimming and J lost 0 bases, with 17 bases between them. CDR1 and CDR2 from the germline V gene are SEHNR and FQNEAQ (reference sequence). CDR3 size: 16 residues. The PCR made use of 60 Vbeta and 13 Jbeta primers. The protocol was immunoSEQ multiplex PCR, while the TCRdb copy is restricted to in-frame clones and leaves out a portion. The top ten clones hold approximately 7% of a sample with 130,000 or so clones, just under 75% of them seen once. Study-wide points: It has been reported that TCR beta sequences accurately predicted the HLA-A and HLA-B alleles of most subjects.

V is TRBV7-9 and J is TRBJ2-3, with a possible D match to TRBD2 (7 bases). This sequence was found in a middle-aged man in good health and CMV-seropositive. The sequenced sample was PBMCs. The CDR3 region has the DNA TGTGCCAGCATTCCTGGGGGGGCGGCTAGCACAGATACGCAGTATTTT. Translating gives CASIPGGAASTDTQYF.